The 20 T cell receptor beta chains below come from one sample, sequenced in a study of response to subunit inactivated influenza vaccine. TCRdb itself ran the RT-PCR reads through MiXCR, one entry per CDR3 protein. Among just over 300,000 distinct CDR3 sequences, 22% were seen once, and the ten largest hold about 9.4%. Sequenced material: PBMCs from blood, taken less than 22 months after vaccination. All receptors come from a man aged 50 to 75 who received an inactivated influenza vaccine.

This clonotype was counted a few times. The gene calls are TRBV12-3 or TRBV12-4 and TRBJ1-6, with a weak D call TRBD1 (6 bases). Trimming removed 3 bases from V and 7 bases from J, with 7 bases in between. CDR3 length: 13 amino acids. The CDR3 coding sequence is TGTGCCAGCAGTTTCACAGGGAATTCACCCCTCCACTTT. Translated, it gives CASSFTGNSPLHF.

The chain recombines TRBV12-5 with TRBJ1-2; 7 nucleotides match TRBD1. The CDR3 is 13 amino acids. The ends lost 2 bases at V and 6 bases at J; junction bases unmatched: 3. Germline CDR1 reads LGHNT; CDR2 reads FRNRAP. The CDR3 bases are TGTGCTAGTGGTTTGACGGGACAGCATGGCTACACCTTC. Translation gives CASGLTGQHGYTF.

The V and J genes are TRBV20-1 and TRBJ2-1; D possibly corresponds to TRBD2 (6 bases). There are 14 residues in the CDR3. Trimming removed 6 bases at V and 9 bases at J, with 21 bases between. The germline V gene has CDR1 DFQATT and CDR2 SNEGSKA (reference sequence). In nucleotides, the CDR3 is TGCAGTGCCATAGCGACTAGTAAGAAAGTTGAGCAGTTCTTC. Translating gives CSAIATSKKVEQFF.

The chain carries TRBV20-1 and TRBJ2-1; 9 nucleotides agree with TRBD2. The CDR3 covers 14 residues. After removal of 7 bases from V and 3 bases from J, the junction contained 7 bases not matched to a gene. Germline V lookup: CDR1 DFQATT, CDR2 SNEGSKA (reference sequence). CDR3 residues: CSVKREDRYNEQFF. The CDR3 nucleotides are TGCAGTGTTAAGCGGGAGGATCGCTACAATGAGCAGTTCTTC.

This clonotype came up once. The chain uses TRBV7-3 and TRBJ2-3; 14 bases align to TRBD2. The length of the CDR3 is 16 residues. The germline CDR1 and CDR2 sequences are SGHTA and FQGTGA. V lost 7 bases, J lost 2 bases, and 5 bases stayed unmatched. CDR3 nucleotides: TGTGCCAGCAACCCGGGACTAGCGGGAGTCACAGATACGCAGTATTTT. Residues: CASNPGLAGVTDTQYF.

This CDR3 reads CASSQDGTYANTGELFF. The CDR3 DNA sequence: TGCGCCAGCAGCCAAGATGGGACATACGCGAACACCGGGGAGCTGTTTTTT. This chain joins TRBV4-3 and TRBJ2-2; a possible D gene is TRBD1 (6 bases). Between the trimmed V and J ends, which lost 0 bases and 0 bases, there was a span of 11 bases. CDR1 LGHNA and CDR2 YSLEER come from the germline V gene. The length of the CDR3 is 17 residues.

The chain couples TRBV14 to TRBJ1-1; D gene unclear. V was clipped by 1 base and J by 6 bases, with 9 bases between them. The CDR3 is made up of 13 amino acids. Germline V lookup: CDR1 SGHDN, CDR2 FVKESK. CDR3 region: CASSQGGSAEAFF. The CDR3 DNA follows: TGTGCCAGCAGCCAAGGCGGGAGCGCTGAAGCTTTCTTT.

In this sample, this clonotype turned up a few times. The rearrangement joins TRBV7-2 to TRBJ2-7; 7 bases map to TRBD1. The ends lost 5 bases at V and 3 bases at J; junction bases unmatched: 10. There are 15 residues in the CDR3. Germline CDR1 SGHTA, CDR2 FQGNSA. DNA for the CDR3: TGTGCCAGCAGCCCTCTCAGGGCAGGGGGCTACGAGCAGTACTTC. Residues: CASSPLRAGGYEQYF. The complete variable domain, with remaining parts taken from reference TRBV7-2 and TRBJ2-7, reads GAGVSQSPSNKVTEKGKDVELRCDPISGHTALYWYRQSLGQGLEFLIYFQGNSAPDKSGLPSDRFSAERTGGSVSTLTIQRTQQEDSAVYLCASSPLRAGGYEQYFGPGTRLTVT.

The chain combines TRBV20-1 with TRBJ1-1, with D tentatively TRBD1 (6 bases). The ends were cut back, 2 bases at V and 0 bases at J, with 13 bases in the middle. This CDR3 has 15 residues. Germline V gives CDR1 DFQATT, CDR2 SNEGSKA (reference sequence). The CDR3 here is CSARPWDTMNTEAFF. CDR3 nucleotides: TGCAGTGCTAGACCTTGGGACACAATGAACACTGAAGCTTTCTTT.

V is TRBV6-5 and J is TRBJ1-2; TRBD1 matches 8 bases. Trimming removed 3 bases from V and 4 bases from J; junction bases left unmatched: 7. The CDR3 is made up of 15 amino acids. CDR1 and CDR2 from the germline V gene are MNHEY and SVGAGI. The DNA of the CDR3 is TGTGCCAGCAGTTATGGGGCAGGGGGCGGCTATGGCTACACCTTC. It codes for CASSYGAGGGYGYTF.

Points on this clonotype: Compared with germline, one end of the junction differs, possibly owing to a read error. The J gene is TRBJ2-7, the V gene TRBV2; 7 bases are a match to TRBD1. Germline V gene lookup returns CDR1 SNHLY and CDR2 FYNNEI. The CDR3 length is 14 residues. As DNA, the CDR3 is TGTGCCAGCAATCCGACAACAGAAATTTGGACAGGAAGTTTC. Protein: CASNPTTEIWTGSF. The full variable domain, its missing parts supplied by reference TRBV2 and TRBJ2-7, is EPEVTQTPSHQVTQMGQEVILRCVPISNHLYFYWYRQILGQKVEFLVSFYNNEISEKSEIFDDQFSVERPDGSNFTLKIRSTKLEDSAMYFCASNPTTEIWTGSFGPGTRLTVT.

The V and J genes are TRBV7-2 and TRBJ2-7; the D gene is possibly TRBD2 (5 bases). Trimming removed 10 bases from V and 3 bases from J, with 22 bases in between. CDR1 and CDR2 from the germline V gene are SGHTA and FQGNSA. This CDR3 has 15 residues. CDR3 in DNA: TGTGCCACCGCCGCATCGGGTGGGAGAGGCTACGAGCAGTACTTC. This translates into CATAASGGRGYEQYF.

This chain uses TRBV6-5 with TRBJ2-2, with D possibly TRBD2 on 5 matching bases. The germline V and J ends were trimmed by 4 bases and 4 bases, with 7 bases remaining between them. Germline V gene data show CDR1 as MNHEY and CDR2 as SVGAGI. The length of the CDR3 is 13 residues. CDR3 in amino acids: CASSSDFTGELFF. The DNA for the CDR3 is TGTGCCAGCAGTTCGGACTTCACCGGGGAGCTGTTTTTT.

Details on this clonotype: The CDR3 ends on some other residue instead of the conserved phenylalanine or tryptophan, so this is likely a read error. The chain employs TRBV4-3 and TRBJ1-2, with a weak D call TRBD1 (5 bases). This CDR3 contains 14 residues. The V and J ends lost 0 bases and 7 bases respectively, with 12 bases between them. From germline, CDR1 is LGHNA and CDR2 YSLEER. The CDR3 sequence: CASSQDGQGGGYTI. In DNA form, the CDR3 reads TGCGCCAGCAGCCAAGACGGCCAGGGAGGTGGCTACACCATC.

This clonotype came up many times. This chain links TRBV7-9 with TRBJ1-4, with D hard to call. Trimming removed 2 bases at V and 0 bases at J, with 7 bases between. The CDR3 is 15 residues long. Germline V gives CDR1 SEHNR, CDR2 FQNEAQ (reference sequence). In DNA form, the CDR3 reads TGTGCCAGCAGCTTATTGTCTGCAACTAATGAAAAACTGTTTTTT. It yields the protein CASSLLSATNEKLFF.

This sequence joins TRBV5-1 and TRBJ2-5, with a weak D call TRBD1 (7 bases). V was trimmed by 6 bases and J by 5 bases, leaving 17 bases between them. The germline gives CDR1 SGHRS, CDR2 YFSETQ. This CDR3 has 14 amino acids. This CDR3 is CASKHGGGRETQYF. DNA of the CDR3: TGCGCCAGCAAACACGGAGGGGGCAGGGAGACCCAGTACTTC.

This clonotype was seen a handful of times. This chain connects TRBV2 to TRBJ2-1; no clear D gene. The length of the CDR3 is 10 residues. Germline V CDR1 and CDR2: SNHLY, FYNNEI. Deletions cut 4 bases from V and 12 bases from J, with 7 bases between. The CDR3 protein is CASSAAVQFF. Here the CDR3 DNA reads TGTGCCAGCAGTGCGGCTGTGCAGTTCTTC.

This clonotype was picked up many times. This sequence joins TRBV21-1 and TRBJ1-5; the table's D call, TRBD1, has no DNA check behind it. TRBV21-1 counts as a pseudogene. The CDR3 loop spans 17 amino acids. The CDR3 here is CASREVRYRGSNQPQHF. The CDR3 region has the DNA TGTGCCTCCCGGGAGGTCAGGTACCGGGGGAGCAATCAGCCCCAGCATTTT.

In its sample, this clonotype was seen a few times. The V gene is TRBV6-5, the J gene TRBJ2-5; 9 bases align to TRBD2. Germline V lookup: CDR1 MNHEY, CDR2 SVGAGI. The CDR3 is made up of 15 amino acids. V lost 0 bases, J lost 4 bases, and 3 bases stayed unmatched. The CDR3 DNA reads TGTGCCAGCAGTTACTCTCTAGCGGGATTAGAGACCCAGTACTTC. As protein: CASSYSLAGLETQYF.

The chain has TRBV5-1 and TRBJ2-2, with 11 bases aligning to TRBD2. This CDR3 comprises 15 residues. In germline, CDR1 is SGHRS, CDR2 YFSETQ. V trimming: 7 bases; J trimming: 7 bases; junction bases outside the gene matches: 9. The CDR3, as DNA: TGCGCCAGCTCTACTAGCGGGAGAGGTTTCGGGGAGCTGTTTTTT. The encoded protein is CASSTSGRGFGELFF.